This T cell receptor (beta chain) was found in a study of CD4 T cells in relation to SARS-CoV-2 and coronaviruses. Study in general: PBMCs were cultured with antigen for roughly 10 days before TCR beta sequencing.

Before the COVID-19 pandemic, during about 2011-2019, CD4+ T cells were taken from unexposed donors. Isolation of CD4+ T cells took place after about eleven days in culture. TCRdb's copy holds only in-frame clones and misses some; the assay was immunoSEQ multiplex PCR. The table has roughly 17,000 clones, roughly 82% seen once. V lost 0 bases to trimming and J lost 0 bases, with 9 bases between them. Germline CDR1 reads SEHNR; CDR2 reads FQNEAQ (reference sequence). This CDR3 is built from 16 residues. With regard to this clone: What it recognizes is unknown.

This rearrangement joins TRBV7-9 to TRBJ1-3, with a tentative D call TRBD1 (5 bases). The clonotype was recovered from a human donor in good health. The sample taken for sequencing was CD4+ T cells from PBMCs, cultured in vitro. The CDR3 here is CASSLAGTGSGNTIYF. The CDR3 bases are TGTGCCAGCAGCTTAGCGGGGACGGGCTCTGGAAACACCATATATTTT.